Shown below are 32 T cell receptor beta chains from a single sample sequenced in a study of blood T cell repertoires in COVID-19. The method was immunoSEQ multiplex PCR; TCRdb's version includes in-frame clones alone and lacks a portion of them. The top ten hold more than 15% of the sample, which has around 60,000 clones, approximately 84% seen once. Sequencing input: peripheral blood. These receptors all stem from a man aged 55 to 69 with COVID-19, enrolled during active disease.

This chain joins TRBV6-1 and TRBJ2-1; TRBD2 aligns across 11 bases. The CDR3 covers 16 residues. The trim removed 4 bases at V and 9 bases at J, leaving 11 bases unmatched. CDR1 MNHNS and CDR2 SASEGT come from the germline V gene. CDR3 amino acids: CASSGTLAGVEGEQFF. CDR3 nucleotide sequence: TGTGCCAGCAGTGGGACACTAGCGGGAGTAGAGGGTGAGCAGTTCTTC.

V usage is TRBV28 and J usage is TRBJ2-7; 13 nucleotides match TRBD2. The CDR3 has 14 residues. Germline assignment: CDR1 MDHEN and CDR2 SYDVKM. The J segment lost 8 bases and the V segment lost 3 bases, leaving 4 bases of the junction unmatched. This chain's CDR3 is CASSLVTSGGKQYF. DNA for the CDR3: TGTGCCAGCAGTTTGGTGACTAGCGGGGGGAAGCAGTACTTC.

The chain links TRBV11-2 to TRBJ1-1; 9 bases match TRBD1. The length of the CDR3 is 14 residues. The junction had 9 bases not matched to a gene; V was cut back by 3 bases and J by 10 bases. From germline, CDR1 is SGHAT and CDR2 FQNNGV. DNA of the CDR3: TGTGCCAGCAGCTTGGAACCGGGACAGGGCGTAGCTTTCTTT. This translates into CASSLEPGQGVAFF.

This clone was found once. The chain recombines TRBV30 with TRBJ2-3, with 8 bases that match TRBD2. The length of the CDR3 is 19 residues. Germline CDR1 GTSNPN, CDR2 SVGIG (reference sequence). J lost 0 bases, V lost 1 base, and 15 bases had no gene match. CDR3 residues: CAWSDPQRTTSGSTDTQYF. CDR3 coding DNA: TGTGCCTGGAGTGACCCTCAAAGGACAACTAGCGGTAGCACAGATACGCAGTATTTT.

This clone was counted between two and nine times. The chain links TRBV7-2 to TRBJ1-5; the D gene is possibly TRBD1 (6 bases). This CDR3 has 16 residues. Germline V gene lookup returns CDR1 SGHTA and CDR2 FQGNSA. Trimming stripped 1 base from V and 1 base from J, with 11 bases between. For the CDR3, the DNA is TGTGCCAGCAGCTTAGACGTAGGGGGAAGCAATCAGCCCCAGCATTTT. Protein sequence: CASSLDVGGSNQPQHF.

The gene calls are TRBV19 and TRBJ2-7; perhaps TRBD1 as D (6 bases). This CDR3 spans 12 amino acids. V lost 11 bases to trimming and J lost 4 bases, with 15 bases between them. CDR1 is LNHDA, CDR2 SQIVND, per germline (reference sequence). The chain's CDR3 is CAAGPGDYEQYF. The CDR3 nucleotides read TGTGCCGCCGGCCCAGGGGATTACGAGCAGTACTTC.

The chain is built from TRBV7-7 and TRBJ1-1; D gene uncertain. The V and J ends lost 2 bases and 2 bases respectively, with 6 bases between them. CDR1 and CDR2 from the germline V gene are SSHAT and FNYEAQ (reference sequence). The length of the CDR3 is 13 residues. The CDR3, as DNA: TGTGCCAGCAGCTTACTCGGTAACACTGAAGCTTTCTTT. It is translated as CASSLLGNTEAFF.

The rearrangement uses TRBV6-5 and TRBJ2-7, with D unclear. Looked up from germline, CDR1 is MNHEY and CDR2 is SVGAGI. V lost 2 bases and J lost 4, with 9 bases in between. This CDR3 has 13 amino acids. CDR3 region: CASSYARRYEQYF. In nucleotides, the CDR3 is TGTGCCAGCAGTTACGCACGGCGGTACGAGCAGTACTTC.

This clone was counted between two and nine times. The CDR3: CASRLQGAYGYTF. In DNA form, the CDR3 reads TGTGCCAGCAGGCTTCAGGGGGCCTATGGCTACACCTTC. The gene calls are TRBV5-6 and TRBJ1-2; 8 bases map to TRBD1. Germline V gene data show CDR1 as SGHDT and CDR2 as YYEEEE. The junction had 4 bases not matched to a gene; V was cut back by 5 bases and J by 4 bases. This CDR3 has 13 residues.

V is TRBV5-1 and J is TRBJ2-7; the match to TRBD2 covers 11 bases. The CDR3 contains 15 residues. Per germline, CDR1 SGHRS and CDR2 YFSETQ. V trimming: 4 bases; J trimming: 0 bases; junction bases outside the gene matches: 3. The chain's CDR3 is CASSTGLAVSYEQYF. The CDR3 nucleotides are TGCGCCAGCAGCACGGGACTAGCGGTCTCCTACGAGCAGTACTTC.

The sample holds a few counts of this clone. The gene calls are TRBV5-1 and TRBJ1-1; TRBD1 agrees at 8 bases. Germline loops: CDR1 SGHRS, CDR2 YFSETQ. V trimming: 2 bases; J trimming: 2 bases; junction bases outside the gene matches: 8. There are 16 residues in the CDR3. CDR3 bases: TGCGCCAGCAGCTTAGCAACGGGACAGGAAAACACTGAAGCTTTCTTT. Translating gives CASSLATGQENTEAFF.

The CDR3 loop is CASSVAWATQETQYF. The CDR3 DNA sequence: TGTGCCAGCAGCGTAGCCTGGGCAACCCAAGAGACCCAGTACTTC. V is TRBV9 and J is TRBJ2-5; D is undetermined. Looked up from germline, CDR1 is SGDLS and CDR2 is YYNGEE. Between the trimmed V and J ends, which lost 0 bases and 1 base, there was a span of 10 bases. There are 15 residues in the CDR3.

The V call is TRBV7-9, the J call TRBJ1-2; 11 bases align to TRBD1. With 4 bases clipped from V and 4 bases from J, the junction kept 2 bases outside the gene matches. The germline V gene encodes CDR1 SEHNR and CDR2 FQNEAQ (reference sequence). The CDR3 consists of 14 residues. CDR3 residues: CASSWTGGFYGYTF. The CDR3 DNA reads as TGTGCCAGCAGCTGGACAGGGGGCTTCTATGGCTACACCTTC.

The CDR3 sequence is CASRPDRAHGYTF. CDR3 coding DNA: TGTGCCAGCAGACCCGACAGGGCCCATGGCTACACCTTC. V usage is TRBV12-3 or TRBV12-4 and J usage is TRBJ1-2; 7 bases agree with TRBD1. Germline trimming cut 6 bases from V and 6 bases from J; bases unmatched to any gene: 7. The CDR3 totals 13 residues.

The chain is built from TRBV7-2 and TRBJ1-1, with D unclear. Germline V gene sequence: CDR1 SGHTA, CDR2 FQGNSA. The V end lost 3 bases, the J end lost 11 bases, and 16 bases lay between the germline ends. The CDR3 has 13 residues. CDR3 nucleotides: TGTGCCAGCAGCTTTTCACCGGCCCCGGAGGCTTTCTTT. This translates into CASSFSPAPEAFF.

The chain combines TRBV19 with TRBJ2-7; 8 bases align to TRBD1. The CDR3 extends over 14 amino acids. Germline V gene sequence: CDR1 LNHDA, CDR2 SQIVND (reference sequence). V dropped 1 base and J dropped 5; count of bases not matched to a gene: 4. CDR3 sequence: CASSIGQGSDEQYF. The CDR3 DNA reads TGTGCCAGTAGTATAGGACAGGGGAGCGACGAGCAGTACTTC.

The rearrangement joins TRBV28 to TRBJ1-6; 7 nucleotides agree with TRBD1. Germline V gene data show CDR1 as MDHEN and CDR2 as SYDVKM. CDR3 length: 14 amino acids. With 5 bases clipped from V and 7 bases from J, the junction kept 5 bases outside the gene matches. The CDR3: CASSLDRENSPLHF. The CDR3 DNA reads as TGTGCCAGCAGTCTAGACAGGGAAAATTCACCCCTCCACTTT.

This clone was counted between two and nine times. The chain links TRBV5-6 to TRBJ2-7, with TRBD1 matching over 9 bases. Trimming at V came to 0 bases and at J to 6 bases, leaving 10 bases not matched to a gene. Germline CDR1 reads SGHDT; CDR2 reads YYEEEE. This CDR3 spans 16 amino acids. CDR3 amino acids: CASSLAGGQGIGEQYF. The CDR3 DNA reads as TGTGCCAGCAGCTTGGCCGGCGGACAGGGGATCGGCGAGCAGTACTTC.

The chain couples TRBV28 to TRBJ1-6, with TRBD1 as a possible D gene (6 bases). The V gene lost 10 bases and the J gene lost 7 bases, with 20 bases spanning the gap. Germline CDR1 is MDHEN and CDR2 is SYDVKM. This CDR3 region has 15 residues. CDR3 bases: TGTGCCATCCCATCTAACAGGGATGGGAATTCACCCCTCCACTTT. Protein product: CAIPSNRDGNSPLHF.

The CDR3 DNA reads as TGTGCCAGCACCCAGGGGGTACCGAATCAGCCCCAGCATTTT. It encodes CASTQGVPNQPQHF. This chain links TRBV2 with TRBJ1-5; 7 bases align to TRBD1. CDR1 and CDR2 (germline): SNHLY, FYNNEI. J was trimmed by 4 bases and V by 7 bases; bases with no gene match: 7. The length of the CDR3 is 14 residues.

This chain links TRBV6-2 or TRBV6-3 with TRBJ2-5; a possible D gene is TRBD2 (6 bases). V shed 0 bases and J shed 2 bases, with 13 bases lying between them. The CDR3 contains 16 residues. Germline V gene data show CDR1 as MNHEY and CDR2 as SVGEGT. The CDR3 here is CASSYSPGLMQETQYF. The CDR3 DNA reads TGTGCCAGCAGTTACTCTCCGGGACTTATGCAAGAGACCCAGTACTTC.

This chain connects TRBV6-5 to TRBJ1-3; D unclear. V lost 5 bases, J lost 0 bases, and 5 bases lay in between. CDR3 size: 13 residues. Germline V gene data show CDR1 as MNHEY and CDR2 as SVGAGI. CDR3 amino acids: CASSRVSGNTIYF. Written as DNA, the CDR3 is TGTGCCAGCAGTCGCGTCTCTGGAAACACCATATATTTT.

J is TRBJ1-1 and V is TRBV2; D is ambiguous. Germline CDR1 SNHLY, CDR2 FYNNEI. V gave up 6 bases and J gave up 2 bases, with 13 bases separating them. The CDR3 spans 14 residues. The CDR3 region has the DNA TGTGCCAGCAGCGCACGTACTCTCAACACTGAAGCTTTCTTT. It specifies CASSARTLNTEAFF. The full variable domain, in which reference TRBV2 and TRBJ1-1 provide the parts outside the CDR3, is EPEVTQTPSHQVTQMGQEVILRCVPISNHLYFYWYRQILGQKVEFLVSFYNNEISEKSEIFDDQFSVERPDGSNFTLKIRSTKLEDSAMYFCASSARTLNTEAFFGQGTRLTVV.

V and J are TRBV30 and TRBJ1-5; no clear D gene. V lost 0 bases to trimming and J lost 5 bases, with 8 bases between them. The germline gives CDR1 GTSNPN, CDR2 SVGIG (reference sequence). There are 13 residues in the CDR3. The CDR3 DNA reads TGTGCCTGGAGTGTAAGAGAGGATCAGCCCCAGCATTTT. Protein product: CAWSVREDQPQHF.

This rearrangement joins TRBV7-9 to TRBJ1-1; tentatively, D is TRBD1 (6 bases). The CDR3 extends over 13 amino acids. The germline CDR1 and CDR2 sequences are SEHNR and FQNEAQ (reference sequence). The V gene lost 7 bases and the J gene lost 6 bases, with 15 bases spanning the gap. CDR3: CASNREGGAEAFF. The CDR3 DNA follows: TGTGCCAGCAATCGGGAGGGGGGGGCTGAAGCTTTCTTT. Supplemented by reference TRBV7-9 and TRBJ1-1, the full variable domain reads DTGVSQNPRHKITKRGQNVTFRCDPISEHNRLYWYRQTLGQGPEFLTYFQNEAQLEKSRLLSDRFSAERPKGSFSTLEIQRTEQGDSAMYLCASNREGGAEAFFGQGTRLTVV.

This chain uses TRBV6-4 with TRBJ2-3, with a weak D call TRBD2 (6 bases). CDR3 size: 16 residues. Germline CDR1 reads MRHNA; CDR2 reads SNTAGT. The ends were cut back, 5 bases at V and 1 base at J, with 16 bases in the middle. For the CDR3, the DNA is TGTGCCAGCAGTACGGGAGACAGTACACGCACAGATACGCAGTATTTT. Translated, it gives CASSTGDSTRTDTQYF.

This clone was counted a few times. CDR3 protein: CASSQELAGGETQYF. The CDR3 DNA is TGTGCCAGCAGCCAAGAACTAGCGGGGGGAGAGACCCAGTACTTC. The V gene is TRBV4-2, the J gene TRBJ2-5; 12 nucleotides agree with TRBD2. The germline CDR1 and CDR2 sequences are LGHNA and YNFKEQ. CDR3 length: 15 residues. With V trimmed by 0 bases and J by 4 bases, 0 bases remained unmatched.

This sequence joins TRBV5-1 and TRBJ2-1; D uncertain. The CDR3 spans 15 residues. V lost 3 bases, J lost 4 bases, and 14 bases lay in between. Germline V lookup: CDR1 SGHRS, CDR2 YFSETQ. CDR3 DNA sequence: TGCGCCAGCAGCTACCTAGGCGTAACATACAATGAGCAGTTCTTC. Encoded protein: CASSYLGVTYNEQFF.

V and J are TRBV30 and TRBJ2-1; D is possibly TRBD1 (6 bases). Germline CDR1 and CDR2: GTSNPN and SVGIG (reference sequence). The CDR3 runs to 14 residues. V was pared by 3 bases and J by 4 bases, with 13 bases between. In nucleotides, the CDR3 is TGTGCCTGGAGAGATAAACAGGGTTACAATGAGCAGTTCTTC. Translated: CAWRDKQGYNEQFF.

This chain connects TRBV19 to TRBJ1-1; 7 bases agree with TRBD1. This CDR3 has 15 residues. J lost 7 bases, V lost 3 bases, and 11 bases had no gene match. The germline V gene encodes CDR1 LNHDA and CDR2 SQIVND (reference sequence). CDR3 amino acids: CASSIFQDRSGEAFF. CDR3 sequence (DNA): TGTGCCAGTAGTATCTTCCAGGACAGGTCGGGTGAAGCTTTCTTT.

The V call is TRBV28, the J call TRBJ1-5; 7 nucleotides line up with TRBD1. V shed 8 bases, J shed 3 bases, and the junction held 7 bases outside the gene matches. The CDR3 runs to 14 residues. CDR1 and CDR2 (germline): MDHEN, SYDVKM. CDR3 coding DNA: TGTGCCAGCCGACAGGGATCGTCCAATCAGCCCCAGCATTTT. Its protein product is CASRQGSSNQPQHF.

V usage is TRBV7-9 and J usage is TRBJ1-2; D might be TRBD1 (6 bases). The V end lost 5 bases, the J end lost 2 bases, and 9 bases lay between the germline ends. CDR3 length: 13 amino acids. Germline V gene data show CDR1 as SEHNR and CDR2 as FQNEAQ (reference sequence). The CDR3 sequence is CASSPGVNYGYTF. CDR3 nucleotide sequence: TGTGCCAGCAGCCCAGGGGTCAACTATGGCTACACCTTC.